This TCR beta chain was recorded in a study of OX40 agonist ivuxolimab in advanced cancers. In the study overall: Three patients, one with hepatocellular carcinoma and two with cutaneous melanoma, achieved partial responses.

As concerns this clone: Its antigen is not identified.

The ends were cut back, 1 base at V and 6 bases at J, with 16 bases in the middle. This CDR3 contains 15 residues. Germline CDR1 MNHEY, CDR2 SMNVEV (reference sequence). General study points: The study did not work out the antigen specificity of the expanded peripheral T cells.

The study sampled blood at baseline, cycle 4 day 1, and cycle 7 day 1. Clones were read by immunoSEQ multiplex PCR, and TCRdb kept only the in-frame ones, dropping some. The table records about 66,000 clones, roughly 89% of them present only once. The chain links TRBV27 to TRBJ2-7; TRBD2 might be the D (6 bases). This TCR was sampled from an adult with an advanced solid tumor such as melanoma, head and neck, liver or kidney cancer. The specimen was CD4+ or CD8+ T cells sorted from blood, collected in a trial of the OX40 agonist ivuxolimab. CDR3 DNA: TGTGCCAGCAGTTTATTAAGTCGAGTGGGGGGCGAGCAGTACTTC. Translated, it gives CASSLLSRVGGEQYF.